This entry lists 32 T cell receptor beta chains sequenced from one sample in a study of technical replicates of blood from four donors. TCRdb's table, derived via immunoSEQ multiplex PCR, lists solely in-frame clones and lacks some. This table has about 81,000 clones, roughly 95% appearing once. The specimen was T cells isolated from PBMCs. The receptors here all came from a human donor in good health.

The V gene is TRBV10-3, the J gene TRBJ2-3, with TRBD1 identical over 8 bases. This CDR3 is 15 amino acids long. J lost 0 bases, V lost 7 bases, and 6 bases had no gene match. CDR1 and CDR2 from the germline V gene are ENHRY and SYGVKD. The CDR3 region is CAITKTGASTDTQYF. The CDR3 region has the DNA TGTGCCATCACCAAGACAGGGGCAAGCACAGATACGCAGTATTTT.

V is TRBV10-3 and J is TRBJ1-5; D gene unclear. Germline lookup yields CDR1 ENHRY and CDR2 SYGVKD. Trimming removed 0 bases at V and 4 bases at J, with 7 bases between. This CDR3 has 14 amino acids. Here the CDR3 DNA reads TGTGCCATCAGTGAGTCTTCAGGTAATCAGCCCCAGCATTTT. Amino acids: CAISESSGNQPQHF.

This sequence joins TRBV27 and TRBJ2-5; D perhaps matches TRBD1 (6 bases). In germline, CDR1 is MNHEY, CDR2 SMNVEV (reference sequence). The germline V and J ends were trimmed by 3 bases and 5 bases, with 13 bases remaining between them. The CDR3 runs 14 residues. The CDR3 spells CASSLVGAGETQYF. The CDR3 nucleotides are TGTGCCAGCAGTTTGGTGGGGGCTGGGGAGACCCAGTACTTC.

This chain links TRBV6-6 with TRBJ1-5; D call uncertain. Trimming shortened V by 5 bases and J by 0 bases, and 11 bases separated the two germline ends. CDR1 MNHNY and CDR2 SVGAGI come from the germline V gene (reference sequence). The CDR3 is made up of 15 amino acids. CDR3 protein: CASSPDSYSNQPQHF. CDR3 coding DNA: TGTGCCAGCAGTCCAGACTCTTATAGCAATCAGCCCCAGCATTTT.

The V gene is TRBV5-1, the J gene TRBJ1-4; 10 bases are shared with TRBD1. The length of the CDR3 is 17 residues. V lost 2 bases to trimming and J lost 0 bases; unmatched junction nucleotides: 4. Germline V CDR1 and CDR2: SGHRS, YFSETQ. CDR3 DNA: TGCGCCAGCAGCTTAGGACAGGGGGATGCAACTAATGAAAAACTGTTTTTT. Its protein product is CASSLGQGDATNEKLFF.

The rearrangement uses TRBV9 and TRBJ1-3; 8 bases match TRBD1. The length of the CDR3 is 16 residues. Trimming cost V 2 bases and J 3 bases; bases outside gene matches: 7. CDR1 and CDR2 (germline): SGDLS, YYNGEE. CDR3 amino acids: CASSVTPTGDGNTIYF. The DNA of the CDR3 is TGTGCCAGCAGCGTTACCCCGACAGGGGATGGAAACACCATATATTTT.

The chain joins TRBV5-6 to TRBJ2-7; TRBD2 aligns across 9 bases. This CDR3 region has 15 residues. The V gene's germline CDR1 is SGHDT and CDR2 YYEEEE. The V segment lost 5 bases and the J segment 2 bases; nucleotides outside the gene matches: 8. The CDR3 loop is CASRRLSGSPYEQYF. CDR3 sequence (DNA): TGTGCCAGCAGGCGCCTTAGCGGGAGCCCCTACGAGCAGTACTTC.

CDR3 DNA sequence: TGTGCCAGTAGTATGGGATGGGGACAGAAAGAGACCCAGTACTTC. Its protein is CASSMGWGQKETQYF. The genes are TRBV19 and TRBJ2-5; 7 positions agree with TRBD1. This CDR3 contains 15 residues. J lost 3 bases, V lost 3 bases, and 7 bases had no gene match. Germline-derived CDR1 and CDR2 are LNHDA and SQIVND (reference sequence).

The chain uses TRBV30 and TRBJ1-1; TRBD1 matches at 7 bases. The ends lost 3 bases at V and 1 base at J; junction bases unmatched: 5. Germline V gene sequence: CDR1 GTSNPN, CDR2 SVGIG (reference sequence). This CDR3 is 14 amino acids long. The CDR3 DNA reads as TGTGCCTGGAGCATTAGACAGGGGAACACTGAAGCTTTCTTT. This translates into CAWSIRQGNTEAFF.

A single count supports this clone. The V call is TRBV11-2, the J call TRBJ1-5; no firm D call. The CDR3 runs to 15 residues. Germline-derived CDR1 and CDR2 are SGHAT and FQNNGV. The ends were cut back, 2 bases at V and 0 bases at J, with 8 bases in the middle. The CDR3 sequence is CASSLSSDSNQPQHF. The CDR3 DNA is TGTGCCAGCAGCTTAAGTTCAGATAGCAATCAGCCCCAGCATTTT. Using reference TRBV11-2 and TRBJ1-5 for the parts outside the CDR3, the full variable domain is EAGVAQSPRYKIIEKRQSVAFWCNPISGHATLYWYQQILGQGPKLLIQFQNNGVVDDSQLPKDRFSAERLKGVDSTLKIQPAKLEDSAVYLCASSLSSDSNQPQHFGDGTRLSIL.

The chain recombines TRBV27 with TRBJ2-7, with 8 bases lining up with TRBD2. The CDR3 runs 16 residues. Germline CDR1 MNHEY, CDR2 SMNVEV (reference sequence). V lost 3 bases, J lost 2 bases, and 9 bases stayed unmatched. The CDR3 DNA reads as TGTGCCAGCAGTTTCTCTCTACTAGCGGCCACCTACGAGCAGTACTTC. This encodes CASSFSLLAATYEQYF.

This chain connects TRBV4-3 to TRBJ1-4; possible D gene TRBD1, 6 bases. Germline V lookup: CDR1 LGHNA, CDR2 YSLEER. The V and J ends lost 0 bases and 7 bases respectively, with 15 bases between them. This CDR3 has 16 residues. The chain's CDR3 is CASSQDTRGGGEKLFF. The DNA of the CDR3 is TGCGCCAGCAGCCAAGATACCAGGGGAGGGGGTGAAAAACTGTTTTTT.

The V call is TRBV6-5, the J call TRBJ2-7, with D uncertain. In germline, CDR1 is MNHEY, CDR2 SVGAGI. The CDR3 has 15 residues. V was shortened by 0 bases and J by 5 bases, with 14 bases between the two germline ends. Here the CDR3 DNA reads TGTGCCAGCAGTTACTCCGGGTTTGGTCTCGACGAGCAGTACTTC. Protein product: CASSYSGFGLDEQYF.

This chain uses TRBV6-5 with TRBJ1-2; D may be TRBD1 (6 bases). In germline, CDR1 is MNHEY, CDR2 SVGAGI. CDR3 size: 13 residues. The V and J ends lost 6 bases and 2 bases respectively, with 10 bases between them. The CDR3 DNA is TGTGCCAGCAGATTGGACAGCAACTATGGCTACACCTTC. It yields the protein CASRLDSNYGYTF.

CDR3 region: CSASPGTGANEQYF. The DNA for the CDR3 is TGCAGCGCATCCCCCGGGACAGGGGCCAACGAGCAGTACTTC. The chain is built from TRBV29-1 and TRBJ2-7, with 10 bases identical to TRBD1. This CDR3 is 14 amino acids long. The V segment lost 7 bases and the J segment 5 bases; nucleotides outside the gene matches: 11. Germline CDR1 reads SQVTM; CDR2 reads ANQGSEA.

The gene calls are TRBV4-1 and TRBJ2-1, with D perhaps TRBD2 (6 bases). Trimming took 4 bases from V and 3 from J, leaving 13 bases between them. The CDR3 loop spans 15 amino acids. CDR1 and CDR2 from the germline V gene are MGHRA and YSYEKL. The CDR3 DNA reads as TGCGCCAGCAGCCTAGACCGACTAGTCTACAATGAGCAGTTCTTC. It codes for CASSLDRLVYNEQFF.

The chain uses TRBV4-1 and TRBJ2-7, with 7 bases matching TRBD1. Germline assignment: CDR1 MGHRA and CDR2 YSYEKL. This CDR3 has 17 residues. With 1 base clipped from V and 2 bases from J, the junction kept 11 bases outside the gene matches. The DNA for the CDR3 is TGCGCCAGCAGCCAAGCCACAGGGGCGGGCCGAGCCTACGAGCAGTACTTC. This gives the protein CASSQATGAGRAYEQYF.

The CDR3 region is CASSLSFAQGSGELFF. CDR3 nucleotides: TGTGCCAGCAGCTTATCTTTCGCACAGGGTTCCGGGGAGCTGTTTTTT. The rearrangement uses TRBV7-2 and TRBJ2-2; possible D gene TRBD1, 6 bases. CDR1 SGHTA and CDR2 FQGNSA come from the germline V gene. The CDR3 consists of 16 residues. V lost 2 bases and J 6 bases, leaving 16 bases between the germline ends. Complete variable domain (other parts from reference TRBV7-2 and TRBJ2-2): GAGVSQSPSNKVTEKGKDVELRCDPISGHTALYWYRQSLGQGLEFLIYFQGNSAPDKSGLPSDRFSAERTGGSVSTLTIQRTQQEDSAVYLCASSLSFAQGSGELFFGEGSRLTVL.

V and J are TRBV29-1 and TRBJ2-2; D is perhaps TRBD1 (5 bases). CDR1 and CDR2 (germline): SQVTM, ANQGSEA. V lost 5 bases to trimming and J lost 0 bases, with 7 bases between them. CDR3 length: 13 residues. This CDR3 reads CSVLGPNTGELFF. CDR3 DNA: TGCAGCGTTCTGGGGCCGAACACCGGGGAGCTGTTTTTT.

The CDR3 spells CASSKTGNTGELFF. CDR3 sequence (DNA): TGTGCCAGCAGCAAGACAGGGAACACCGGGGAGCTGTTTTTT. V gene TRBV2 combines with J gene TRBJ2-2, with D maybe TRBD1 (6 bases). The V end lost 6 bases, the J end lost 1 base, and 9 bases lay between the germline ends. Germline assignment: CDR1 SNHLY and CDR2 FYNNEI. The length of the CDR3 is 14 residues.

The chain uses TRBV4-1 and TRBJ1-2, with 8 bases that match TRBD1. Germline V gives CDR1 MGHRA, CDR2 YSYEKL. This CDR3 is 14 amino acids long. The J segment lost 5 bases and the V segment lost 1 base, leaving 3 bases of the junction unmatched. In DNA, the CDR3 is TGCGCCAGCAGCCAAGGACAGGGGAGGTATGGCTACACCTTC. Protein: CASSQGQGRYGYTF.

The CDR3 here is CASSVGVGNTIYF. CDR3 coding DNA: TGTGCCAGCAGTGTAGGAGTCGGAAACACCATATATTTT. The V call is TRBV6-6, the J call TRBJ1-3, with D unclear. Trimming removed 5 bases at V and 4 bases at J, with 9 bases between. The CDR3 totals 13 residues. Germline V gene sequence: CDR1 MNHNY, CDR2 SVGAGI (reference sequence).

This clone was seen a handful of times. The gene calls are TRBV19 and TRBJ2-5; 7 bases are shared with TRBD2. Germline CDR1 is LNHDA and CDR2 is SQIVND (reference sequence). CDR3 length: 13 amino acids. V lost 5 bases to trimming and J lost 4 bases; unmatched junction nucleotides: 4. CDR3 residues: CASSPGRGETQYF. In nucleotides, the CDR3 is TGTGCCAGTAGTCCAGGGAGGGGAGAGACCCAGTACTTC.

This sequence joins TRBV11-2 and TRBJ2-3; 9 bases line up with TRBD2. Trimming cost V 7 bases and J 5 bases; bases outside gene matches: 10. Looked up from germline, CDR1 is SGHAT and CDR2 is FQNNGV. This CDR3 is built from 15 residues. In DNA form, the CDR3 reads TGTGCCAGCAATTTCCGCGGGAGGGACATAGATACGCAGTATTTT. Translating gives CASNFRGRDIDTQYF.

The CDR3 nucleotides are TGCGCCAGCAGCTTGGCCTCGGCGGGAGACACCGGGGAGCTGTTTTTT. This sequence encodes CASSLASAGDTGELFF. The chain recombines TRBV5-1 with TRBJ2-2; 7 nucleotides align to TRBD2. The length of the CDR3 is 16 residues. J gave up 3 bases and V 0 bases, and 5 bases lay outside the gene matches. The germline CDR1 and CDR2 sequences are SGHRS and YFSETQ. The variable domain in full, with the rest retrieved from reference TRBV5-1 and TRBJ2-2, is KAGVTQTPRYLIKTRGQQVTLSCSPISGHRSVSWYQQTPGQGLQFLFEYFSETQRNKGNFPGRFSGRQFSNSRSEMNVSTLELGDSALYLCASSLASAGDTGELFFGEGSRLTVL.

The chain carries TRBV6-5 and TRBJ2-7; 7 bases agree with TRBD1. The CDR3 loop spans 13 amino acids. CDR1 is MNHEY, CDR2 SVGAGI, per germline. The V and J ends lost 4 bases and 2 bases, in that order; junction bases with no gene match: 2. The CDR3 loop is CASSWGTAYEQYF. CDR3 nucleotide sequence: TGTGCCAGCAGTTGGGGGACAGCCTACGAGCAGTACTTC.

This chain links TRBV5-1 with TRBJ2-7, with 8 bases that match TRBD2. With 3 bases clipped from V and 0 bases from J, the junction kept 5 bases outside the gene matches. CDR1 and CDR2 (germline): SGHRS, YFSETQ. The CDR3 contains 15 residues. The CDR3 reads CASSSWTSPSYEQYF. As DNA, the CDR3 is TGCGCCAGCAGCTCTTGGACTAGCCCCTCCTACGAGCAGTACTTC.

Here the CDR3 DNA reads TGTGCCAGCAGTCCGGGTTATAGCTATGGCTACACCTTC. It yields the protein CASSPGYSYGYTF. V usage is TRBV6-5 and J usage is TRBJ1-2; D remains unclear. V was pared by 5 bases and J by 4 bases, with 11 bases between. The CDR3 runs to 13 residues. Germline CDR1 is MNHEY and CDR2 is SVGAGI.

Worth noting for this clone: An end of the junction differs from the germline gene, which may be a read error. This chain links TRBV5-1 with TRBJ2-7; 12 bases fit TRBD2. There are 13 residues in the CDR3. From germline, CDR1 is SGHRS and CDR2 YFSETQ. For the CDR3, the DNA is TGCGCCAGCAGCCCTGGGACTAGCGGGCGTGAAGTCTTC. Protein: CASSPGTSGREVF.

The chain is built from TRBV6-1 and TRBJ2-3, with D perhaps matching TRBD1 (5 bases). Germline CDR1 is MNHNS and CDR2 is SASEGT. The CDR3 spans 15 residues. The germline V and J ends were trimmed by 5 bases and 2 bases, with 14 bases remaining between them. CDR3 coding DNA: TGTGCCAGCAGTCGGCAGGGCTTAAACACAGATACGCAGTATTTT. It translates to CASSRQGLNTDTQYF.

The V call is TRBV28, the J call TRBJ1-5; D not certain. Germline lookup yields CDR1 MDHEN and CDR2 SYDVKM. With 6 bases removed from V and 0 bases from J, the gap between germline ends came to 15 bases. The CDR3 runs to 16 residues. The chain's CDR3 is CASSETGGYSNQPQHF. The CDR3 nucleotides read TGTGCCAGCAGCGAAACCGGAGGCTATAGCAATCAGCCCCAGCATTTT.

The CDR3 region is CASSLGLAGVIVDEQFF. The CDR3, as DNA: TGCGCCAGCAGCTTGGGACTAGCGGGAGTTATCGTCGATGAGCAGTTCTTC. The chain carries TRBV5-1 and TRBJ2-1, with 12 nucleotides matching TRBD2. Per germline, CDR1 SGHRS and CDR2 YFSETQ. V shed 0 bases and J 8 bases; nucleotides not matched to a gene: 9. The CDR3 totals 17 residues.